This T cell receptor (beta chain) was documented in a study of shared clonotypes between healthy human individuals. Background on the study: CD4 naive and CD4 memory each took three plates per donor, while CD8 naive took two and CD8 memory one.

Germline V gene sequence: CDR1 MDHEN, CDR2 SYDVKM. J gave up 6 bases and V 4 bases, and 9 bases lay outside the gene matches. The CDR3 has 15 amino acids. Genomic DNA belonging to each subset was distributed in equal measure over several immunoSEQ plates. Clones were read by immunoSEQ multiplex PCR, and TCRdb kept only the in-frame ones, dropping some. The table has 2 million to 2.5 million clones, 93% seen once. This clone has a handful of counts. The antigen remains undetermined. Whole-study results and caveats: Sampling covered blood only; tissue repertoires likely differ.

Material for sequencing was naive CD4+ T cells from PBMCs. The subset was: CD45RA+ positively selected. The chain recombines TRBV28 with TRBJ1-1, with 9 bases identical to TRBD1. The sequence was collected from a young man in good health. Some clones in this sample may be carry-over from other donors' samples. The CDR3 spells CASSSGQGKFAEAFF. CDR3 nucleotides: TGTGCCAGCAGTTCTGGACAGGGGAAGTTTGCTGAAGCTTTCTTT.